This entry concerns a single T cell receptor beta chain. Its antigen is unidentified. Then a second PCR, running roughly 7 to 11 cycles, was carried out with a sample-barcoded 5' primer and a J-beta primer mix. TCRdb redid the calling of the 5' RACE reads with MiXCR, one entry per CDR3 protein. The top ten clones hold approximately 2.1% of a sample with 1.5 million to 2 million distinct CDR3 sequences, roughly 49% of them seen once. This sample was included in a study of blood T cells in healthy people across ages. Findings and caveats of the study: It was not possible, with unsorted PBMCs, to conclusively compare naive and antigen-experienced cells.

The CDR3 extends over 15 amino acids. The junction had 8 bases not matched to a gene; V was cut back by 5 bases and J by 7 bases. This chain uses TRBV12-3 or TRBV12-4 with TRBJ1-6; 7 bases are a match to TRBD1. Material for sequencing was blood. This sequence was found in a woman aged 40 to 55 in good health. The CDR3 reads CASSIVQGKNSPLHF. The CDR3 bases are TGTGCCAGCAGTATCGTACAGGGGAAGAATTCACCCCTCCACTTT.